The source of this T cell receptor (beta chain) is a study of cytomegalovirus exposure and HLA in healthy donors. The PCR contained 60 Vbeta and 13 Jbeta primers. Assay: immunoSEQ multiplex PCR; the TCRdb copy retains only in-frame clones and omits some. There are about 160,000 clones in the sample; roughly two thirds occur only once, and 2.8% lies in the top ten. Germline loops: CDR1 GTSNPN, CDR2 SVGIG (reference sequence). V lost 0 bases, J lost 3 bases, and 12 bases lay in between. The CDR3 contains 15 residues. This clone was seen once. Antigen unknown. Study results and caveats: Analyses of presence and absence presupposed an approximately uniform sequencing depth across donors.

The gene calls are TRBV30 and TRBJ2-1, with no clear D. The sequencing input was PBMCs. The receptor was derived from a woman aged 25 to 39 in good health and CMV-seronegative. For the CDR3, the DNA is TGTGCCTGGAGTGTACAGAAGGCAGGCTACAATGAGCAGTTCTTC. This codes for CAWSVQKAGYNEQFF.